This TCR beta chain appears in the sequencing data of a study of TIL therapy for anti-PD-1-resistant metastatic lung cancer. Study observations and caveats: TIL clonotype persistence in blood showed no apparent association with response. This highly selected cohort may not generalize to typical lung cancer patients.

As for this clone: Its antigen is unidentified.

This was the immunoSEQ v3 assay. Method: immunoSEQ multiplex PCR; TCRdb's copy keeps in-frame clones and lacks some. The profile shows 50,000 to 65,000 clones, about 81% of them singletons. The time point was: pre-treatment sample, taken before nivolumab and TIL therapy. This CDR3 contains 15 residues. V gave up 4 bases and J gave up 6 bases; unmatched junction bases: 6. The V gene's germline CDR1 is SGDLS and CDR2 YYNGEE. This TCR derives from a person aged 25-80 years with non-small cell lung cancer. The sample consisted of blood, taken at baseline. V gene TRBV9 combines with J gene TRBJ2-3; 12 bases are shared with TRBD2. CDR3 sequence reads: CASSFTGTSGDTQYF. The CDR3 coding sequence is TGTGCCAGCAGCTTCACCGGGACTAGCGGGGATACGCAGTATTTT.